A selection of T cell receptor beta chains follows, all from one sample in a study of OX40 agonist ivuxolimab in advanced cancers. Method: immunoSEQ multiplex PCR; TCRdb's copy keeps in-frame clones and lacks some. The data contain about 78,000 clones, about 91% of them seen just once; the ten biggest clones take up 2.5% to 3%. Sample: CD4+ or CD8+ T cells sorted from blood, taken in a trial of the OX40 agonist ivuxolimab. The receptors here all came from an adult with an advanced solid tumor such as melanoma, head and neck, liver or kidney cancer. CDR3s include the opening cysteine and the closing phenylalanine or tryptophan. The order of the fields is D gene, V gene, J gene, CDR3 DNA, CDR3 protein. The D gene is left open where the match is weak.

d_call: TRBD1
v_call: TRBV29-1
j_call: TRBJ1-1
cdr3_nt: TGCAGCGGGGACGGGACAGGCCTTCAAGAAGCTTTCTTT
cdr3_aa: CSGDGTGLQEAFF

d_call: TRBD2
v_call: TRBV2
j_call: TRBJ2-3
cdr3_nt: TGTGCCAGCAGGGGACTAGCGGACGCTACAGATACGCAGTATTTT
cdr3_aa: CASRGLADATDTQYF

d_call: .
v_call: TRBV19
j_call: TRBJ2-5
cdr3_nt: TGTGCCAGTTCTCCTCGACAGGGAGGTGAGACCCAGTACTTC
cdr3_aa: CASSPRQGGETQYF

d_call: .
v_call: TRBV28
j_call: TRBJ2-7
cdr3_nt: TGTGCCAGCAGTTTACTGAGGGGGGCGGCCTACGAGCAGTACTTC
cdr3_aa: CASSLLRGAAYEQYF

d_call: .
v_call: TRBV5-1
j_call: TRBJ2-2
cdr3_nt: TGCGCCAGCAGCTTGGACGGAGAAACCGGGGAGCTGTTTTTT
cdr3_aa: CASSLDGETGELFF

d_call: .
v_call: TRBV19
j_call: TRBJ1-1
cdr3_nt: TGTGCCAGTAGTATTAATCGAGGGACTGAAGCTTTCTTT
cdr3_aa: CASSINRGTEAFF

d_call: .
v_call: TRBV4-2
j_call: TRBJ1-1
cdr3_nt: TGTGCCAGCAGCCAAGATACTAAAGGCACTGAAGCTTTCTTT
cdr3_aa: CASSQDTKGTEAFF

d_call: TRBD1
v_call: TRBV27
j_call: TRBJ1-2
cdr3_nt: TGTGCCAGCAGAGTGACAGGGCTCGGTGGCTACACCTTC
cdr3_aa: CASRVTGLGGYTF

d_call: TRBD2
v_call: TRBV28
j_call: TRBJ2-7
cdr3_nt: TGTGCCACGCAAGAGAGCGGGAGTGTCGACGAGCAGTACTTC
cdr3_aa: CATQESGSVDEQYF

d_call: .
v_call: TRBV7-2
j_call: TRBJ1-5
cdr3_nt: TGTGCCAGCAGCTCTACGCAGGGCTGGCAGCCCCAGCATTTT
cdr3_aa: CASSSTQGWQPQHF

d_call: .
v_call: TRBV6-1
j_call: TRBJ2-5
cdr3_nt: TGTGCCAGCAGTGAAACCGATAGGCAAGAGACCCAGTACTTC
cdr3_aa: CASSETDRQETQYF

d_call: .
v_call: TRBV14
j_call: TRBJ2-7
cdr3_nt: TGTGCCAGCAGCCCCGGGACCAGCGAGCAGTACTTC
cdr3_aa: CASSPGTSEQYF

d_call: .
v_call: TRBV5-1
j_call: TRBJ2-1
cdr3_nt: TGCGCCAGCAGCACCGGGGAGAGCTCCTACAATGAGCAGTTCTTC
cdr3_aa: CASSTGESSYNEQFF